This T cell receptor beta chain was obtained from a study of T cell repertoires in aging, cancer and after chemotherapy. This clonotype has more than one count but fewer than ten. TRB rearrangements spanning V, D and J were amplified using mixed TRB-A/B primers. TCRdb ran MiXCR on the multiplex PCR reads and lists one entry per CDR3 protein. This table has about 1,800 distinct CDR3 sequences, 21% appearing once. The germline V gene has CDR1 SGHRS and CDR2 YFSETQ. V lost 0 bases and J lost 3; bases outside the gene matches: 7. This CDR3 comprises 18 residues. Amplification of TCR beta used genomic DNA extracted from peripheral blood.

The chain has TRBV5-1 and TRBJ2-6; TRBD2 aligns across 9 bases. The sequencing sample was made of blood. The receptor comes from a human donor with a blood cancer. The CDR3 here is CASSLDGTSLSGANVLTF. As DNA, the CDR3 is TGCGCCAGCAGCTTGGACGGGACTAGCCTAAGTGGGGCCAACGTCCTGACTTTC.